The following is a T cell receptor (beta chain) sequence with its context. The data derive from a study of blood T cell repertoires in COVID-19. Clones were sequenced by immunoSEQ multiplex PCR, and TCRdb holds only the in-frame ones, with some missing. The data show 25,000 to 30,000 clones, about 84% seen once. V lost 3 bases, J lost 4 bases, and 7 bases lay in between. Germline V gene data show CDR1 as DFQATT and CDR2 as SNEGSKA (reference sequence). This CDR3 is 12 amino acids long. The sample was peripheral blood. The receptor comes from a woman aged 60-75 years with acute or convalescent COVID-19. The chain joins TRBV20-1 to TRBJ2-1; D remains ambiguous. The CDR3 nucleotides read TGCAGTGCTAGTGGTCCTTACAATGAGCAGTTCTTC. It yields the protein CSASGPYNEQFF.